Below are 11 T cell receptor beta chains sequenced from a single sample in a study of CD8+CD57+ T cells in acquired aplastic anemia (dated by TCRdb to about 2018). Patients chosen for sequencing had shown expansion of CD8+CD57+ cells by flow cytometry. The reads were generated on an Illumina HiSeq 2000. TCR beta VDJ combination and CDR3 sequence profiling used genomic DNA as the template. Starting from the raw public reads, TCRdb applied fastp trimming at Q25, assembled clones with MiXCR and retained in-frame beta chains. Rows are unified per CDR3 protein, each entry keeping the most common DNA and genes. The sample table shows 260,000 or so distinct CDR3 sequences, and 82% are seen once. The top ten constitute about 41% of the sample. Sequenced sample: sorted CD4+, CD8+, or CD8+CD57+ T cells (not recorded which) from PBMCs. The receptors stem from a human donor with aplastic anemia.

With regard to this clonotype: Without the conserved terminal phenylalanine or tryptophan, this CDR3 likely stems from a read error. The V and J genes are TRBV7-8 and TRBJ2-1, with D tentatively TRBD2 (6 bases). The J call is uncertain, as TRBJ2-7 better fits the DNA end. Germline-derived CDR1 and CDR2 are SGHVS and FQNEAQ. CDR3 length: 13 residues. Here the CDR3 DNA reads TGTGCCAGCAGCGATGCGGGGAGCCCTGAGCAGTACTAC. Amino acid sequence: CASSDAGSPEQYY.

V and J are TRBV7-9 and TRBJ2-3; D may match TRBD1 or TRBD2 (5 bases each). This CDR3 spans 14 amino acids. Trimming took off 0 bases at V and 11 bases at J, with 15 bases between the two ends. The V gene's germline CDR1 is SEHNR and CDR2 FQNEAQ (reference sequence). The DNA of the CDR3 is TGTGCCAGCAGCTTAGCGCGAGGGACCAAAGAGCAGTATTTT. Residues: CASSLARGTKEQYF.

As to this clonotype: Compared with germline, one end of the junction differs, possibly owing to a read error. The V and J genes are TRBV9 and TRBJ2-3; 8 bases are shared with TRBD2. Germline V gives CDR1 SGDLS, CDR2 YYNGEE. This CDR3 is built from 14 residues. The CDR3 DNA follows: TGTGCCAGCGGCGTAGCGGGGAGCACTCAGAACTACTATTTT. This translates into CASGVAGSTQNYYF.

The chain links TRBV7-8 to TRBJ1-6; possible D gene TRBD2, 6 bases. TRBJ2-3 explains the end of the DNA better; the J call may be wrong. CDR1 and CDR2 (germline): SGHVS, FQNEAQ. The CDR3 consists of 14 residues. The CDR3 region is CASSRSGVTEPQYF. CDR3 DNA sequence: TGTGCCAGCAGCAGATCGGGAGTTACCGAACCCCAGTATTTT.

The V gene is TRBV20-1, the J gene TRBJ1-6; D call uncertain. The CDR3 has 13 residues. Trimming took off 3 bases at V and 8 bases at J, with 11 bases between the two ends. Germline CDR1 is DFQATT and CDR2 is SNEGSKA (reference sequence). The CDR3 sequence: CSARIQRDSPLHF. The CDR3 DNA reads TGCAGTGCTAGGATTCAGAGGGATTCACCCCTCCACTTT.

As concerns this clonotype: One junction end disagrees with the germline gene, perhaps due to a read error. The chain uses TRBV2 and TRBJ1-2; TRBD1 might be the D (5 bases). CDR1 and CDR2 (germline): SNHLY, FYNNEI. The CDR3 contains 15 residues. DNA for the CDR3: TGTGCCAGCAGGTCTAGCGGGGGGTCGCCCTACGAGCACTACTTC. Residues: CASRSSGGSPYEHYF.

As regards this clonotype: At one boundary the junction diverges from the germline segment, which might be a read error. The CDR3 region is CASSVSRRAYNEQFF. The CDR3 bases are TGTGCCAGTAGTGTAAGTAGGCGAGCCTACAATGAGCAGTTTTTC. The chain combines TRBV19 with TRBJ2-3; no firm D call. The CDR3 consists of 15 residues. The germline V gene encodes CDR1 LNHDA and CDR2 SQIVND (reference sequence). Drawing the rest from reference TRBV19 and TRBJ2-3, the complete variable domain is DGGITQSPKYLFRKEGQNVTLSCEQNLNHDAMYWYRQDPGQGLRLIYYSQIVNDFQKGDIAEGYSVSREKKESFPLTVTSAQKNPTAFYLCASSVSRRAYNEQFFGPGTRLTVL.

The chain combines TRBV14 with TRBJ2-3, with D uncertain. There are 11 residues in the CDR3. The V end lost 1 base, the J end lost 9 bases, and 5 bases lay between the germline ends. Germline V lookup: CDR1 SGHDN, CDR2 FVKESK. CDR3 sequence: CASSQVGTQYF. CDR3 in DNA: TGTGCCAGCAGCCAAGTGGGGACGCAGTATTTT.

The V gene is TRBV7-2, the J gene TRBJ2-5; tentative D call: TRBD2 (5 bases). Trimming removed 0 bases from V and 7 bases from J, with 21 bases in between. Germline V CDR1 and CDR2: SGHTA, FQGNSA. The CDR3 totals 17 residues. DNA for the CDR3: TGTGCCAGCAGCTTAGCGGGAGCACAGATACGCAGTATGACCCAGTACTTC. This codes for CASSLAGAQIRSMTQYF. Full variable domain (remainder filled in from reference TRBV7-2 and TRBJ2-5): GAGVSQSPSNKVTEKGKDVELRCDPISGHTALYWYRQSLGQGLEFLIYFQGNSAPDKSGLPSDRFSAERTGGSVSTLTIQRTQQEDSAVYLCASSLAGAQIRSMTQYFGPGTRLLVL.

This clonotype was found once. The conserved phenylalanine or tryptophan normally closing the CDR3 is absent here, so this likely arose from a read error. The chain employs TRBV11-3 and TRBJ2-5; a weak D match, TRBD1 (5 bases). This CDR3 is built from 14 residues. The germline V gene encodes CDR1 SGHNT and CDR2 YENEEA. Trimming left V 0 bases short and J 3 bases short, with 8 bases between. The CDR3 protein is CASSLDMTEETQYL. The CDR3 DNA sequence: TGTGCCAGCAGCTTAGATATGACAGAAGAGACCCAGTACTTG.

This chain uses TRBV15 with TRBJ2-7; no firm D call. Per germline, CDR1 LNHNV and CDR2 YYDKDF (reference sequence). The V end was cut by 3 bases, the J end by 4 bases, with 13 bases between. There are 14 residues in the CDR3. Written as DNA, the CDR3 is TGTGCCACCAGCAGTGCGTTCTCCAGGTACGAGCAGTACTTC. It encodes CATSSAFSRYEQYF. The complete variable domain, with remaining parts taken from reference TRBV15 and TRBJ2-7, reads DAMVIQNPRYQVTQFGKPVTLSCSQTLNHNVMYWYQQKSSQAPKLLFHYYDKDFNNEADTPDNFQSRRPNTSFCFLDIRSPGLGDTAMYLCATSSAFSRYEQYFGPGTRLTVT.